There are a few counts of the clone carrying this T cell receptor (beta chain). Its antigen is unknown. This sample was included in a study of CD8+ T cells in alopecia areata. The CDR3 is 16 residues long. V gave up 5 bases and J gave up 5 bases, with 22 bases separating them. CDR1 is LNHNV, CDR2 YYDKDF, per germline (reference sequence). As the sequencing template, cDNA was produced by extracting RNA and reverse transcribing it. Libraries were prepared by immunoSEQ multiplex PCR; TCRdb keeps only in-frame clonotypes and omits some of them. The sample consists of about 210,000 clones, less than 45% of them appearing once. Whole-study results and caveats: An increase in clonality over normal scalp was evident in lesional scalp, especially alopecia totalis/universalis.

Treatment denoted: oral pan-JAK inhibitor, 5-10 mg twice daily. The gene calls are TRBV15 and TRBJ2-7; weak D call: TRBD1 (6 bases). The source is a human donor with alopecia areata. Sample: CD4+ T cells sorted from blood, taken between weeks 30 and 35, from a patient treated with tofacitinib. This CDR3 is CATSRDINLRGNEQYF. In DNA, the CDR3 is TGTGCCACCAGCCGGGACATAAATCTGAGGGGAAACGAGCAGTACTTC. Full variable domain (remainder filled in from reference TRBV15 and TRBJ2-7): DAMVIQNPRYQVTQFGKPVTLSCSQTLNHNVMYWYQQKSSQAPKLLFHYYDKDFNNEADTPDNFQSRRPNTSFCFLDIRSPGLGDTAMYLCATSRDINLRGNEQYFGPGTRLTVT.